The 2 T cell receptor beta chains given below trace back to one sample, sequenced in a study of CD8 T cells in Susac syndrome. Random hexamers were used to reverse transcribe the RNA input (about 0.5 to 1 ug). TCRdb re-analysed the immunoSEQ multiplex PCR reads in MiXCR, keeping a single row per CDR3 protein. The data show approximately 100,000 distinct CDR3 sequences, approximately 94% seen once. Material: CD8+ T cells from PBMCs. The receptors shown here come from a human donor with Susac syndrome.

The V and J genes are TRBV14 and TRBJ2-5; D is undetermined. V was pared by 0 bases and J by 2 bases, with 4 bases between. CDR3 size: 13 residues. Germline V gene sequence: CDR1 SGHDN, CDR2 FVKESK. The CDR3 nucleotides read TGTGCCAGCAGCCAAGATCGACAAGAGACCCAGTACTTC. It encodes CASSQDRQETQYF.

The rearrangement uses TRBV12-3 or TRBV12-4 and TRBJ1-4; D uncertain. Trimming took off 7 bases at V and 6 bases at J, with 9 bases between the two ends. This CDR3 has 12 amino acids. CDR3 DNA: TGTGCCAGCACTGTGTGGGATGAAAAACTGTTTTTT. Protein product: CASTVWDEKLFF.